One and the same sample provided the 24 T cell receptor beta chains below, sequenced in a study of T cell responses to AZD1222 COVID-19 vaccine. Libraries were prepared by immunoSEQ multiplex PCR; TCRdb keeps only in-frame clonotypes and omits some of them. Of about 79,000 clones in the sample, about 90% were seen once. Material: peripheral blood, obtained on day 0 of MenACWY control vaccination. The source is an adult in good health.

V usage is TRBV3-1 (or the pseudogene TRBV3-2) and J usage is TRBJ2-2; D possibly uses TRBD1 or TRBD2 (5 bases each). V gave up 1 base and J gave up 8 bases, with 11 bases separating them. The CDR3 has 14 residues. Per the germline V gene, CDR1 is LGHDT and CDR2 is YNNKEL (reference sequence). CDR3 coding DNA: TGTGCCAGCAGCCAAGTTGAGGGGAGAGGGGAGCTGTTTTTT. It specifies CASSQVEGRGELFF.

The chain employs TRBV27 and TRBJ2-1; 9 positions match TRBD1. Germline CDR1 reads MNHEY; CDR2 reads SMNVEV (reference sequence). Unmatched junction bases numbered 24, after V lost 6 bases and J lost 12 bases. The CDR3 is 18 amino acids. The CDR3 nucleotides are TGTGCCAGCAGGGAAGACAACTACAGGGGGCGCCAGGAGGGAGGGCAGTTCTTC. It yields the protein CASREDNYRGRQEGGQFF.

This clone was found many times. This chain links TRBV28 with TRBJ2-2, with 10 bases that match TRBD2. The CDR3 runs 17 residues. V shed 2 bases and J 0 bases; nucleotides not matched to a gene: 3. Germline V gene lookup returns CDR1 MDHEN and CDR2 SYDVKM. Here the CDR3 DNA reads TGTGCCAGCAGTTTAACGGGACTAGCGACGAACACCGGGGAGCTGTTTTTT. Translating it yields CASSLTGLATNTGELFF.

The genes are TRBV29-1 and TRBJ2-3; perhaps TRBD1 as D (5 bases). V shed 5 bases and J shed 6 bases, with 12 bases lying between them. The CDR3 totals 12 residues. The germline CDR1 and CDR2 sequences are SQVTM and ANQGSEA. CDR3: CSVSRVGDTQYF. CDR3 nucleotides: TGCAGCGTTTCCAGGGTTGGGGATACGCAGTATTTT.

J is TRBJ2-3 and V is TRBV5-4, with no clear D. There are 12 residues in the CDR3. V lost 1 base and J lost 2, with 2 bases in between. The germline V gene has CDR1 SGHNT and CDR2 YYREEE (reference sequence). The chain's CDR3 is CASSLLTDTQYF. The CDR3, as DNA: TGTGCCAGCAGCTTGCTCACAGATACGCAGTATTTT.

The sample holds one count of this clone. This chain connects TRBV9 to TRBJ2-2; TRBD2 matches 7 bases. V lost 0 bases, J lost 1 base, and 3 bases stayed unmatched. The germline V gene has CDR1 SGDLS and CDR2 YYNGEE. The CDR3 is 16 residues long. As DNA, the CDR3 is TGTGCCAGCAGCGTAGGTTCTAGCGGGAACACCGGGGAGCTGTTTTTT. Translation gives CASSVGSSGNTGELFF.

The chain joins TRBV6-4 to TRBJ1-1, with D possibly TRBD1 on 6 matching bases. The CDR3 covers 13 residues. From germline, CDR1 is MRHNA and CDR2 SNTAGT. The ends were cut back, 3 bases at V and 4 bases at J, with 9 bases in the middle. The CDR3 protein is CASSEGASTEAFF. CDR3 DNA sequence: TGTGCCAGCAGTGAGGGGGCTAGCACTGAAGCTTTCTTT.

The chain couples TRBV10-2 to TRBJ1-2; the D gene is possibly TRBD1 (6 bases). Germline assignment: CDR1 WSHSY and CDR2 SAAADI. V was clipped by 3 bases and J by 0 bases, with 14 bases between them. The CDR3 contains 16 residues. CDR3 sequence: CASSEGDRFANYGYTF. CDR3 bases: TGCGCCAGCAGTGAAGGAGACAGGTTCGCTAACTATGGCTACACCTTC.

The chain couples TRBV7-2 to TRBJ1-4, with D possibly being TRBD1 (6 bases). Germline CDR1 is SGHTA and CDR2 is FQGNSA. V lost 2 bases to trimming and J lost 6 bases, with 16 bases between them. CDR3 length equals 16 residues. CDR3 sequence reads: CASSLSRGPLDEKLFF. The CDR3 DNA reads TGTGCCAGCAGCTTAAGCAGGGGCCCCTTGGATGAAAAACTGTTTTTT.

The chain is built from TRBV3-1 (or the pseudogene TRBV3-2) and TRBJ2-7; 10 nucleotides agree with TRBD2. Germline CDR1 reads LGHDT; CDR2 reads YNNKEL (reference sequence). The CDR3 is made up of 16 amino acids. V dropped 2 bases and J dropped 4; count of bases not matched to a gene: 8. CDR3 nucleotides: TGTGCCAGCAGCCAATTTTCTAGCGGGAGTGCGTACGAGCAGTACTTC. It is translated as CASSQFSSGSAYEQYF.

The chain joins TRBV7-2 to TRBJ2-1, with D possibly being TRBD1 or TRBD2 (5 bases each). Trimming stripped 1 base from V and 2 bases from J, with 9 bases between. Germline values: CDR1 SGHTA, CDR2 FQGNSA. CDR3 length: 15 residues. CDR3 DNA sequence: TGTGCCAGCAGCTTAGGAGGGGTCCCCTACAATGAGCAGTTCTTC. This gives the protein CASSLGGVPYNEQFF.

This rearrangement joins TRBV6-5 to TRBJ2-5; D possibly matches TRBD1 or TRBD2 (5 bases each). The V and J ends lost 4 bases and 5 bases respectively, with 17 bases between them. Germline V gene sequence: CDR1 MNHEY, CDR2 SVGAGI. This CDR3 is built from 15 residues. The CDR3 loop is CASSLFSGGLETQYF. The CDR3 nucleotides read TGTGCCAGCAGTTTATTCTCTGGGGGATTGGAGACCCAGTACTTC.

This clone appeared once. The chain carries TRBV27 and TRBJ2-1, with D possibly TRBD2 on 6 matching bases. V lost 7 bases, J lost 0 bases, and 13 bases lay in between. The germline V gene encodes CDR1 MNHEY and CDR2 SMNVEV (reference sequence). The CDR3 is 15 amino acids. As DNA, the CDR3 is TGTGCCAGCACCGGGGGTGGTGGCTCCTACAATGAGCAGTTCTTC. Protein product: CASTGGGGSYNEQFF.

In DNA, the CDR3 is TGTGCCTGGAGTGCGGGACAGTATAATTCACCCCTCCACTTT. Protein product: CAWSAGQYNSPLHF. The J gene is TRBJ1-6, the V gene TRBV30; TRBD1 matches 7 bases. Germline assignment: CDR1 GTSNPN and CDR2 SVGIG (reference sequence). With V trimmed by 1 base and J by 4 bases, 1 base remained unmatched. The CDR3 totals 14 residues.

This chain joins TRBV19 and TRBJ1-5; D is perhaps TRBD1 (6 bases). V lost 6 bases and J 7 bases, leaving 16 bases between the germline ends. Germline-derived CDR1 and CDR2 are LNHDA and SQIVND (reference sequence). The CDR3 extends over 14 amino acids. The CDR3: CASRIRQAGQPQHF. The CDR3 DNA reads as TGTGCCAGTAGGATAAGACAGGCTGGGCAGCCCCAGCATTTT.

The chain carries TRBV3-1 (or the pseudogene TRBV3-2) and TRBJ2-5; a weak D match, TRBD1 (5 bases). The CDR3 spans 15 residues. Germline values: CDR1 LGHDT, CDR2 YNNKEL (reference sequence). V shed 1 base and J shed 5 bases, with 14 bases lying between them. DNA of the CDR3: TGTGCCAGCAGCCAAGGCGGCAGGGCCTTGGAGACCCAGTACTTC. Translation gives CASSQGGRALETQYF.

A single count supports this clone. The chain couples TRBV4-3 to TRBJ1-2; D is unclear. The CDR3 spans 15 residues. The V gene lost 0 bases and the J gene lost 0 bases, with 8 bases spanning the gap. Germline V CDR1 and CDR2: LGHNA, YSLEER. For the CDR3, the DNA is TGCGCCAGCAGCCAAGAAAACCTTTCTAACTATGGCTACACCTTC. This encodes CASSQENLSNYGYTF.

This chain links TRBV9 with TRBJ1-3; TRBD1 matches 9 bases. Unmatched junction bases numbered 5, after V lost 1 base and J lost 3 bases. The germline V gene has CDR1 SGDLS and CDR2 YYNGEE. The CDR3 sequence is 16 residues long. Here the CDR3 DNA reads TGTGCCAGCAGCGTAACACAGGGGGCACTTGGAAACACCATATATTTT. It translates to CASSVTQGALGNTIYF.

The J gene is TRBJ2-7, the V gene TRBV19; 10 nucleotides agree with TRBD2. This CDR3 has 14 amino acids. After removal of 5 bases from V and 2 bases from J, the junction contained 3 bases not matched to a gene. The germline gives CDR1 LNHDA, CDR2 SQIVND (reference sequence). The CDR3 loop reads CASSSGLATYEQYF. As DNA, the CDR3 is TGTGCCAGTAGTTCGGGACTAGCGACCTACGAGCAGTACTTC. Full variable domain (outside the CDR3, taken from reference TRBV19 and TRBJ2-7): DGGITQSPKYLFRKEGQNVTLSCEQNLNHDAMYWYRQDPGQGLRLIYYSQIVNDFQKGDIAEGYSVSREKKESFPLTVTSAQKNPTAFYLCASSSGLATYEQYFGPGTRLTVT.

The J gene is TRBJ2-7, the V gene TRBV27, with 9 positions matching TRBD1. The V and J ends lost 6 bases and 2 bases, in that order; junction bases with no gene match: 5. CDR1 and CDR2 from the germline V gene are MNHEY and SMNVEV (reference sequence). The CDR3 is made up of 14 amino acids. Here the CDR3 reads CASSRQGGAYEQYF. The CDR3 coding sequence is TGTGCCAGCAGCCGACAGGGGGGCGCCTACGAGCAGTACTTC.

This CDR3 reads CASSLRDRGSEQYF. DNA of the CDR3: TGTGCCAGCAGCTTAAGGGACAGGGGGTCCGAGCAGTACTTC. V and J are TRBV7-2 and TRBJ2-7, with 11 positions matching TRBD1. J gave up 6 bases and V 2 bases, and 3 bases lay outside the gene matches. The CDR3 spans 14 residues. Per germline, CDR1 SGHTA and CDR2 FQGNSA.

The CDR3 sequence is CAISGRGQGSYEQYF. As DNA, the CDR3 is TGTGCCATCAGTGGTAGGGGACAGGGGTCCTACGAGCAGTACTTC. The chain employs TRBV10-3 and TRBJ2-7, with 10 bases matching TRBD1. Germline CDR1 ENHRY, CDR2 SYGVKD. V lost 4 bases to trimming and J lost 1 base; unmatched junction nucleotides: 4. The CDR3 runs to 15 residues.

V usage is TRBV7-2 and J usage is TRBJ2-7, with 7 bases identical to TRBD2. From germline, CDR1 is SGHTA and CDR2 FQGNSA. The J segment lost 3 bases and the V segment lost 4 bases, leaving 12 bases of the junction unmatched. The CDR3 totals 16 residues. As DNA, the CDR3 is TGTGCCAGCAGCTCGAACTCTAGGACTAGTCTCTACGAGCAGTACTTC. This gives the protein CASSSNSRTSLYEQYF.

In this sample, this clone turned up a few times. The V gene is TRBV5-1, the J gene TRBJ1-4; the D gene is possibly TRBD1 (6 bases). V was trimmed by 3 bases and J by 7 bases, leaving 16 bases between them. Germline V gene sequence: CDR1 SGHRS, CDR2 YFSETQ. This CDR3 is 15 amino acids long. In nucleotides, the CDR3 is TGCGCCAGCAGCTCTGGGAGGGGGGAGAGTGAAAAACTGTTTTTT. Its translation is CASSSGRGESEKLFF.